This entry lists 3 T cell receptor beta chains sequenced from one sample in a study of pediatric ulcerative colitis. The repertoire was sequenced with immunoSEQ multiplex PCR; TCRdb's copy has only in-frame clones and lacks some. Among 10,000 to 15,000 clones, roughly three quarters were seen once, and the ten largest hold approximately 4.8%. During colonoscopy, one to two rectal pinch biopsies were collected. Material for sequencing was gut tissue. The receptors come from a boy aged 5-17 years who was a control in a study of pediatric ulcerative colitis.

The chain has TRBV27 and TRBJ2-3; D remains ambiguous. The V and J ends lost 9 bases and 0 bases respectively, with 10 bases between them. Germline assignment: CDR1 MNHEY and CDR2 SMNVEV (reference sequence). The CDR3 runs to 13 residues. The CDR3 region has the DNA TGTGCCAGTACCCCACCCAGCACAGATACGCAGTATTTT. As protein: CASTPPSTDTQYF.

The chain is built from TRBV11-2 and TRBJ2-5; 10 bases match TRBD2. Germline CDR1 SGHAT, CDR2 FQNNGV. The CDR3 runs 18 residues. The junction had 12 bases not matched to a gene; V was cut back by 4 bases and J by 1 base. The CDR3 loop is CASSSHPRLAGTQETQYF. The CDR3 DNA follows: TGTGCCAGCAGCTCACACCCCCGACTAGCGGGTACCCAAGAGACCCAGTACTTC.

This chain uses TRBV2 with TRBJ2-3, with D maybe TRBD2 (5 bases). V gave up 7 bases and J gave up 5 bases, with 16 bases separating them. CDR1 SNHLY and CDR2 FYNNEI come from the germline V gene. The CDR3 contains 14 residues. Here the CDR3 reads CASTGLSSGDTQYF. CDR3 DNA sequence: TGTGCCAGCACAGGACTCTCCTCGGGAGATACGCAGTATTTT. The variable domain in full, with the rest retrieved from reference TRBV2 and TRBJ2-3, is EPEVTQTPSHQVTQMGQEVILRCVPISNHLYFYWYRQILGQKVEFLVSFYNNEISEKSEIFDDQFSVERPDGSNFTLKIRSTKLEDSAMYFCASTGLSSGDTQYFGPGTRLTVL.